What follows are 18 T cell receptor beta chains derived from one specimen sequenced in a study of cytomegalovirus exposure and HLA in healthy donors. The PCR had 60 Vbeta and 13 Jbeta primers. Sequencing was performed with immunoSEQ multiplex PCR; in TCRdb, only in-frame clones are kept and a portion is missing. The sample gives about 140,000 clones, roughly 62% of which show up once; approximately 1.7% is in the top ten. The sequenced sample consisted of PBMCs. Source of these receptors: a male donor in good health and CMV-seronegative.

This clone was seen a handful of times. The chain combines TRBV5-6 with TRBJ2-7; 10 bases are shared with TRBD1. V shed 2 bases and J 3 bases; nucleotides not matched to a gene: 2. Germline CDR1 reads SGHDT; CDR2 reads YYEEEE. The CDR3 is made up of 14 amino acids. The CDR3 DNA follows: TGTGCCAGCAGCTTTGGGACAGGGGTCTACGAGCAGTACTTC. It yields the protein CASSFGTGVYEQYF.

The table lists this clone with a count of one. The chain couples TRBV18 to TRBJ1-4, with TRBD1 matching 8 bases. This CDR3 has 15 amino acids. The V gene's germline CDR1 is KGHSH and CDR2 LQKENI. V dropped 1 base and J dropped 8; count of bases not matched to a gene: 6. CDR3 protein: CASSPRDRGGEKLFF. The CDR3 nucleotides are TGTGCCAGCTCACCACGAGACAGGGGAGGCGAAAAACTGTTTTTT.

The chain uses TRBV4-1 and TRBJ1-2; D perhaps matches TRBD1 (6 bases). Germline V gives CDR1 MGHRA, CDR2 YSYEKL. The CDR3 extends over 13 amino acids. V dropped 4 bases and J dropped 4 bases, with 10 bases sitting between them. The CDR3 region has the DNA TGCGCCAGCAGCCCGACAGGCCTCTATGGCTACACCTTC. The encoded protein is CASSPTGLYGYTF.

The table lists this clone with a count of one. The V call is TRBV29-1, the J call TRBJ1-4, with TRBD1 matching over 9 bases. Germline V gives CDR1 SQVTM, CDR2 ANQGSEA. This CDR3 has 15 amino acids. The ends lost 7 bases at V and 5 bases at J; junction bases unmatched: 11. The CDR3: CSAEVTGQGNEKLFF. The CDR3 region has the DNA TGCAGCGCCGAAGTTACGGGACAGGGAAATGAAAAACTGTTTTTT.

The J gene is TRBJ2-7, the V gene TRBV29-1, with a tentative D call TRBD1 (6 bases). From germline, CDR1 is SQVTM and CDR2 ANQGSEA. The CDR3 extends over 13 amino acids. Trimming pared 3 bases from V and 5 bases from J, leaving 14 bases between. CDR3 loop: CSVDLSQGNEQYF. The DNA of the CDR3 is TGCAGCGTTGACCTCTCACAGGGCAACGAGCAGTACTTC.

CDR3 residues: CASSLNRGTSYEQYF. For the CDR3, the DNA is TGTGCCAGCAGCTTGAACAGGGGAACCTCCTACGAGCAGTACTTC. The genes are TRBV5-4 and TRBJ2-7; TRBD1 matches 7 bases. The V segment lost 1 base and the J segment 0 bases; nucleotides outside the gene matches: 4. The CDR3 runs 15 residues. Germline loops: CDR1 SGHNT, CDR2 YYREEE (reference sequence). Variable domain in full (rest from reference TRBV5-4 and TRBJ2-7): ETGVTQSPTHLIKTRGQQVTLRCSSQSGHNTVSWYQQALGQGPQFIFQYYREEENGRGNFPPRFSGLQFPNYSSELNVNALELDDSALYLCASSLNRGTSYEQYFGPGTRLTVT.

Here the CDR3 reads CASSVGGTGPEAFF. In DNA form, the CDR3 reads TGTGCCAGCAGCGTAGGTGGTACAGGGCCTGAAGCTTTCTTT. This chain links TRBV9 with TRBJ1-1, with D possibly matching TRBD1 (6 bases). CDR3 length: 14 amino acids. The V end lost 0 bases, the J end lost 6 bases, and 12 bases lay between the germline ends. The germline V gene encodes CDR1 SGDLS and CDR2 YYNGEE. Together with reference TRBV9 and TRBJ1-1, the CDR3 gives the full variable domain: DSGVTQTPKHLITATGQRVTLRCSPRSGDLSVYWYQQSLDQGLQFLIQYYNGEERAKGNILERFSAQQFPDLHSELNLSSLELGDSALYFCASSVGGTGPEAFFGQGTRLTVV.

This chain connects TRBV7-6 to TRBJ1-5; D is possibly TRBD1 (6 bases). The CDR3 has 15 residues. Trimming left V 1 base short and J 7 bases short, with 14 bases between. Germline CDR1 is SGHVS and CDR2 is FNYEAQ. CDR3 protein: CASSLDVGARQPQHF. The CDR3 DNA reads as TGTGCCAGCAGCTTAGATGTGGGGGCACGACAGCCCCAGCATTTT.

The chain employs TRBV7-2 and TRBJ1-5; D might be TRBD1 (6 bases). Germline values: CDR1 SGHTA, CDR2 FQGNSA. The CDR3 length is 14 residues. V was shortened by 5 bases and J by 6 bases, with 14 bases between the two germline ends. This CDR3 is CASSPGGGPQPQHF. CDR3 nucleotide sequence: TGTGCCAGCAGCCCCGGCGGGGGGCCTCAGCCCCAGCATTTT.

In its sample, this clone was seen a few times. This rearrangement joins TRBV7-2 to TRBJ1-3; TRBD1 matches 7 bases. The germline V gene has CDR1 SGHTA and CDR2 FQGNSA. This CDR3 contains 16 residues. V gave up 0 bases and J gave up 4 bases; unmatched junction bases: 6. The CDR3, as DNA: TGTGCCAGCAGCTTAGCGATGACAGGGCCCGGAAACACCATATATTTT. Amino acid sequence: CASSLAMTGPGNTIYF.

V and J are TRBV7-9 and TRBJ1-3, with D uncertain. With 5 bases removed from V and 4 bases from J, the gap between germline ends came to 6 bases. The CDR3 length is 12 residues. Per the germline V gene, CDR1 is SEHNR and CDR2 is FQNEAQ (reference sequence). The CDR3 bases are TGTGCCAGCAGCCCCGCGGGAAACACCATATATTTT. Residues: CASSPAGNTIYF.

The CDR3 DNA follows: TGTGCCAGCACTACGGGGTCGACAGGGACATCCGAGCAGTACTTC. This encodes CASTTGSTGTSEQYF. This rearrangement joins TRBV6-6 to TRBJ2-7, with 7 nucleotides matching TRBD1. Trimming cost V 7 bases and J 6 bases; bases outside gene matches: 15. CDR3 size: 15 residues. CDR1 is MNHNY and CDR2 is SVGAGI in the germline V gene (reference sequence).

The V and J genes are TRBV6-1 and TRBJ1-3, with D possibly matching TRBD1 (5 bases). Trimming stripped 6 bases from V and 0 bases from J, with 12 bases between. Germline V gene lookup returns CDR1 MNHNS and CDR2 SASEGT. The CDR3 length is 15 residues. This CDR3 is CASRRDFSSGNTIYF. The CDR3 DNA reads as TGTGCCAGCAGAAGGGACTTTAGCTCTGGAAACACCATATATTTT.

The rearrangement joins TRBV5-4 to TRBJ1-4; the match to TRBD1 covers 8 bases. CDR1 SGHNT and CDR2 YYREEE come from the germline V gene (reference sequence). The CDR3 runs 15 residues. Trimming cost V 3 bases and J 13 bases; bases outside gene matches: 14. CDR3 bases: TGTGCCAGCAGCTCCGGACAGGGTGAGGTTTTTCGACTGTTTTTT. It is translated as CASSSGQGEVFRLFF.

The chain recombines TRBV7-3 with TRBJ2-3; 12 bases line up with TRBD2. Trimming took 4 bases from V and 0 from J; bases not matched to a gene: 2. The CDR3 contains 16 residues. The germline V gene encodes CDR1 SGHTA and CDR2 FQGTGA. The CDR3 bases are TGTGCCAGCAGCTCCGGACTAGCGGGGAGCACAGATACGCAGTATTTT. It translates to CASSSGLAGSTDTQYF.

The V and J genes are TRBV11-2 and TRBJ2-1; 15 bases align to TRBD2. V was pared by 5 bases and J by 12 bases, with 5 bases of the junction left unmatched. The CDR3 is made up of 14 amino acids. Germline V gene sequence: CDR1 SGHAT, CDR2 FQNNGV. This chain's CDR3 is CASSQPGLAGGQFF. The CDR3 coding sequence is TGTGCCAGCAGCCAACCGGGACTAGCGGGGGGGCAGTTCTTC.

V is TRBV7-9 and J is TRBJ2-3; the match to TRBD1 covers 10 bases. V lost 5 bases, J lost 4 bases, and 9 bases stayed unmatched. The CDR3 loop spans 16 amino acids. Germline CDR1 SEHNR, CDR2 FQNEAQ (reference sequence). The CDR3 coding sequence is TGTGCCAGCAGCCGATTCCGGACAGGGGGGGCAGATACGCAGTATTTT. Protein sequence: CASSRFRTGGADTQYF. The whole variable domain, remainder taken from reference TRBV7-9 and TRBJ2-3, is DTGVSQNPRHKITKRGQNVTFRCDPISEHNRLYWYRQTLGQGPEFLTYFQNEAQLEKSRLLSDRFSAERPKGSFSTLEIQRTEQGDSAMYLCASSRFRTGGADTQYFGPGTRLTVL.

The CDR3 coding sequence is TGTGCCAGCAGACGGGGGGGCCGCCACAATGAGCAGTTCTTC. Translation: CASRRGGRHNEQFF. V gene TRBV28 combines with J gene TRBJ2-1; TRBD2 aligns across 8 bases. The V segment lost 6 bases and the J segment 5 bases; nucleotides outside the gene matches: 6. CDR3 size: 14 residues. CDR1 is MDHEN and CDR2 is SYDVKM in the germline V gene.